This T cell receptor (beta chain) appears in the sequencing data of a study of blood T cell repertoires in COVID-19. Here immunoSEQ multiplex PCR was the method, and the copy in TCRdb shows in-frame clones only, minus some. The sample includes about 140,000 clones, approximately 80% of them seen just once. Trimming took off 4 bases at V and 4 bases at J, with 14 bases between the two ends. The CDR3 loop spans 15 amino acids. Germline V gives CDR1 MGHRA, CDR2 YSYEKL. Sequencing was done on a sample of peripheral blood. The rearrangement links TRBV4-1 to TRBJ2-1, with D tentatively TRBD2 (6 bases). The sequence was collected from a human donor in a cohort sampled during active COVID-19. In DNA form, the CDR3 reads TGCGCCAGCAGCCCCCGACTAGGCGTTTACAATGAGCAGTTCTTC. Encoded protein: CASSPRLGVYNEQFF.